A single sample is the source of the 17 T cell receptor beta chains below, sequenced in a study of blood T cell repertoires in COVID-19. Sequencing was performed with immunoSEQ multiplex PCR; in TCRdb, only in-frame clones are kept and a portion is missing. Of about 180,000 clones listed, about 80% are singletons. Sequenced material: peripheral blood. The receptor set was obtained from a human donor in a cohort sampled during active COVID-19.

The rearrangement links TRBV5-5 to TRBJ2-7, with D tentatively TRBD2 (7 bases). Trimming cost V 4 bases and J 2 bases, with 25 bases left between them. Germline CDR1 reads SGHKS; CDR2 reads YYEKEE (reference sequence). There are 18 residues in the CDR3. The CDR3 here is CASSPARGPTNPTYEQYF. The CDR3 DNA reads as TGTGCCAGCAGCCCAGCGCGGGGGCCAACGAATCCGACCTACGAGCAGTACTTC.

The rearrangement links TRBV9 to TRBJ1-3; a possible D gene is TRBD1 (5 bases). Between the trimmed V and J ends, which lost 4 bases and 0 bases, there was a span of 14 bases. The germline V gene has CDR1 SGDLS and CDR2 YYNGEE. The CDR3 runs to 16 residues. The CDR3 DNA sequence: TGTGCCAGCAGCCCCCGGACATTCAGCTCTGGAAACACCATATATTTT. Translating gives CASSPRTFSSGNTIYF. Variable domain in full (rest from reference TRBV9 and TRBJ1-3): DSGVTQTPKHLITATGQRVTLRCSPRSGDLSVYWYQQSLDQGLQFLIQYYNGEERAKGNILERFSAQQFPDLHSELNLSSLELGDSALYFCASSPRTFSSGNTIYFGEGSWLTVV.

The sample holds a few counts of this clone. The rearrangement links TRBV2 to TRBJ2-1; D perhaps matches TRBD2 (6 bases). The V end lost 6 bases, the J end lost 4 bases, and 13 bases lay between the germline ends. Germline values: CDR1 SNHLY, CDR2 FYNNEI. This CDR3 comprises 14 residues. DNA for the CDR3: TGTGCCAGCAGGGCACCGCGGGGTTACAATGAGCAGTTCTTC. This encodes CASRAPRGYNEQFF.

In regard to this clone: The identical CDR3 is also encoded by other nucleotide sequences in the sample. The gene calls are TRBV5-1 and TRBJ2-1; D gene uncertain. The germline CDR1 and CDR2 sequences are SGHRS and YFSETQ. The CDR3 length is 12 residues. Trimming took off 4 bases at V and 7 bases at J, with 9 bases between the two ends. CDR3 amino acids: CASSLPGNEQFF. The CDR3 DNA is TGCGCCAGCAGCCTCCCCGGTAATGAGCAGTTCTTC.

The chain joins TRBV18 to TRBJ1-5; TRBD1 aligns across 10 bases. Germline V gene sequence: CDR1 KGHSH, CDR2 LQKENI. The CDR3 spans 17 residues. Trimming removed 6 bases from V and 1 base from J; junction bases left unmatched: 9. The CDR3 reads CASSPGTGEWSNQPQHF. The CDR3 DNA follows: TGTGCCAGCTCCCCCGGGACAGGGGAATGGAGCAATCAGCCCCAGCATTTT.

The chain employs TRBV30 and TRBJ1-3, with 8 positions matching TRBD1. With 1 base clipped from V and 0 bases from J, the junction kept 8 bases outside the gene matches. The germline gives CDR1 GTSNPN, CDR2 SVGIG (reference sequence). The CDR3 consists of 17 residues. The CDR3 sequence is CAWSDRGSLSSGNTIYF. CDR3 DNA: TGTGCCTGGAGTGACAGGGGGAGCCTAAGCTCTGGAAACACCATATATTTT. Using reference TRBV30 and TRBJ1-3 for the parts outside the CDR3, the full variable domain is SQTIHQWPATLVQPVGSPLSLECTVEGTSNPNLYWYRQAAGRGLQLLFYSVGIGQISSEVPQNLSASRPQDRQFILSSKKLLLSDSGFYLCAWSDRGSLSSGNTIYFGEGSWLTVV.

The rearrangement joins TRBV19 to TRBJ1-5, with TRBD1 matching 7 bases. There are 16 residues in the CDR3. Germline-derived CDR1 and CDR2 are LNHDA and SQIVND (reference sequence). J gave up 0 bases and V 6 bases, and 8 bases lay outside the gene matches. CDR3 coding DNA: TGTGCCAGTAGCGAAAGTCCAGGGGGTAGCAATCAGCCCCAGCATTTT. Translating gives CASSESPGGSNQPQHF. Using reference TRBV19 and TRBJ1-5 for the parts outside the CDR3, the full variable domain is DGGITQSPKYLFRKEGQNVTLSCEQNLNHDAMYWYRQDPGQGLRLIYYSQIVNDFQKGDIAEGYSVSREKKESFPLTVTSAQKNPTAFYLCASSESPGGSNQPQHFGDGTRLSIL.

This sequence joins TRBV2 and TRBJ1-2; no reliable D call. CDR1 is SNHLY, CDR2 FYNNEI, per germline. The CDR3 extends over 18 amino acids. Trimming removed 1 base from V and 5 bases from J, with 23 bases in between. CDR3 amino acids: CASSEGRRTETRHYGYTF. CDR3 coding DNA: TGTGCCAGCAGTGAAGGCCGCAGGACGGAGACTAGACATTATGGCTACACCTTC.

The chain has TRBV7-9 and TRBJ2-1, with TRBD1 matching over 11 bases. The CDR3 length is 15 residues. After removal of 5 bases from V and 3 bases from J, the junction contained 3 bases not matched to a gene. Germline assignment: CDR1 SEHNR and CDR2 FQNEAQ (reference sequence). CDR3 nucleotide sequence: TGTGCCAGCAGCCCCGGGACAGGGGGCTACAATGAGCAGTTCTTC. Translated, it gives CASSPGTGGYNEQFF.

This chain joins TRBV9 and TRBJ1-3; no clear D gene. The CDR3 is made up of 14 amino acids. V lost 3 bases to trimming and J lost 2 bases, with 9 bases between them. Germline V gene lookup returns CDR1 SGDLS and CDR2 YYNGEE. Written as DNA, the CDR3 is TGTGCCAGCAGCGGAAACGGAGCTGGAAACACCATATATTTT. Translating it yields CASSGNGAGNTIYF.

The V gene is TRBV5-8, the J gene TRBJ2-1, with a possible D match to TRBD2 (5 bases). V lost 4 bases and J 5 bases, leaving 19 bases between the germline ends. The germline gives CDR1 SGHTS, CDR2 YDEGEE. The length of the CDR3 is 16 residues. CDR3 nucleotide sequence: TGTGCCAGCAGCCCGAGAGGCGGGCCGGAGAACAATGAGCAGTTCTTC. This gives the protein CASSPRGGPENNEQFF.

This clone has a handful of counts. The chain carries TRBV13 and TRBJ2-3, with TRBD2 as a possible D gene (5 bases). Germline CDR1 PRHDT, CDR2 FYEKMQ (reference sequence). Trimming removed 2 bases at V and 2 bases at J, with 11 bases between. The CDR3 is made up of 15 amino acids. CDR3 sequence: CASSLSGAATDTQYF. As DNA, the CDR3 is TGTGCCAGCAGCTTAAGCGGCGCCGCCACAGATACGCAGTATTTT.

The V and J genes are TRBV7-9 and TRBJ1-2; TRBD1 aligns across 9 bases. Germline CDR1 reads SEHNR; CDR2 reads FQNEAQ (reference sequence). Trimming removed 11 bases from V and 2 bases from J; junction bases left unmatched: 9. The CDR3 loop spans 14 amino acids. CDR3 sequence: CAAQGQGKNYGYTF. CDR3 coding DNA: TGTGCCGCTCAGGGACAGGGCAAGAACTATGGCTACACCTTC.

The chain is built from TRBV4-2 and TRBJ2-1; 9 bases line up with TRBD2. CDR3 length: 17 residues. In germline, CDR1 is LGHNA, CDR2 YNFKEQ. V lost 0 bases to trimming and J lost 2 bases; unmatched junction nucleotides: 5. CDR3 sequence reads: CASSQDAGGGAYNEQFF. CDR3 sequence (DNA): TGTGCCAGCAGCCAAGATGCGGGCGGGGGGGCCTACAATGAGCAGTTCTTC.

The chain carries TRBV10-2 and TRBJ1-1; the D gene is possibly TRBD1 (5 bases). Germline lookup yields CDR1 WSHSY and CDR2 SAAADI. Trimming left V 3 bases short and J 3 bases short, with 14 bases between. The CDR3 covers 15 residues. The CDR3 sequence: CASSESGTAYTEAFF. The CDR3 DNA follows: TGCGCCAGCAGTGAATCCGGGACTGCTTACACTGAAGCTTTCTTT.

The genes are TRBV5-1 and TRBJ1-1, with TRBD1 identical over 11 bases. The J segment lost 2 bases and the V segment lost 4 bases, leaving 4 bases of the junction unmatched. This CDR3 comprises 15 residues. The germline V gene encodes CDR1 SGHRS and CDR2 YFSETQ. In nucleotides, the CDR3 is TGCGCCAGCAGCGCCGGGACAGGGGGAAACACTGAAGCTTTCTTT. It specifies CASSAGTGGNTEAFF.

The V gene is TRBV6-5, the J gene TRBJ2-7; 8 bases are shared with TRBD2. The junction had 6 bases not matched to a gene; V was cut back by 0 bases and J by 2 bases. The CDR3 has 16 amino acids. Germline V gene sequence: CDR1 MNHEY, CDR2 SVGAGI. CDR3 loop: CASSYSSGERTYEQYF. In DNA, the CDR3 is TGTGCCAGCAGTTACTCTAGCGGGGAACGAACCTACGAGCAGTACTTC.